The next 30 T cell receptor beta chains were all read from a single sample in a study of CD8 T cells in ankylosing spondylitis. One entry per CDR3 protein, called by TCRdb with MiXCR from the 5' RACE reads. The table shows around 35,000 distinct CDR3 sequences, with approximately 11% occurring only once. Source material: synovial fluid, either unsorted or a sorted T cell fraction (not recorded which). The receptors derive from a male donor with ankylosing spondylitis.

The CDR3 DNA reads TGTGCCAGCAGCTTAATTAGCGGGAACACCGGGGAGCTGTTTTTT. It specifies CASSLISGNTGELFF. The gene calls are TRBV7-6 and TRBJ2-2; D is possibly TRBD2 (6 bases). Trimming shortened V by 2 bases and J by 1 base, and 8 bases separated the two germline ends. Germline values: CDR1 SGHVS, CDR2 FNYEAQ. This CDR3 region has 15 residues.

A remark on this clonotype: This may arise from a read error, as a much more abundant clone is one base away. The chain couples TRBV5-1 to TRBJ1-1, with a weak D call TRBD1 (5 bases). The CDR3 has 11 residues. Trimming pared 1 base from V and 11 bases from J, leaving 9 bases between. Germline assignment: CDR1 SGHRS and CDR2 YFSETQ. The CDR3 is CASSLWGYAFF. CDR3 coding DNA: TGCGCCAGCAGCTTGTGGGGGTATGCTTTCTTT.

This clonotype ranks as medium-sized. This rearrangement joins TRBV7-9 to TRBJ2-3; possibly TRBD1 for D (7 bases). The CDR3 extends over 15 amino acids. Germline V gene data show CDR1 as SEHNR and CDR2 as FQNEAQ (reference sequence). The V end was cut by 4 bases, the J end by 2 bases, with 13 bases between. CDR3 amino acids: CASSWRDSYTDTQYF. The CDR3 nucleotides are TGTGCCAGCAGCTGGCGGGACAGCTACACAGATACGCAGTATTTT.

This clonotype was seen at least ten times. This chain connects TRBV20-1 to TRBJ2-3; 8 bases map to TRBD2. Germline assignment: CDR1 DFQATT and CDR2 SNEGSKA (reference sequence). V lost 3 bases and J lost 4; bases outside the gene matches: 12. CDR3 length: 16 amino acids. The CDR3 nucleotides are TGCAGTGCTAGGGGCAGCGGGAGCCTACCGGCAGATACGCAGTATTTT. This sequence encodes CSARGSGSLPADTQYF.

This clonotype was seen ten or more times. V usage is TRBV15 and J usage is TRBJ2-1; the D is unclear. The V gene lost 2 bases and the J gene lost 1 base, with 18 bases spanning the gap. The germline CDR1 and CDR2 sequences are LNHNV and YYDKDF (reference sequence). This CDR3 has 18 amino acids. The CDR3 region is CATSRMDGSLWSYNEQFF. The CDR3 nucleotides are TGTGCCACCAGCAGAATGGACGGCAGCCTATGGTCCTACAATGAGCAGTTCTTC.

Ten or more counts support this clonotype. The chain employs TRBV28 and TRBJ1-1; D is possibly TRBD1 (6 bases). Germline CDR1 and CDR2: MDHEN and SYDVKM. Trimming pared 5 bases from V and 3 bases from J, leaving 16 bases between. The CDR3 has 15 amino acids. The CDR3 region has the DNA TGTGCCAGCAGTAGACGACATGAGGGGGACACTGAAGCTTTCTTT. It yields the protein CASSRRHEGDTEAFF. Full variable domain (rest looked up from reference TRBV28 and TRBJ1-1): DVKVTQSSRYLVKRTGEKVFLECVQDMDHENMFWYRQDPGLGLRLIYFSYDVKMKEKGDIPEGYSVSREKKERFSLILESASTNQTSMYLCASSRRHEGDTEAFFGQGTRLTVV.

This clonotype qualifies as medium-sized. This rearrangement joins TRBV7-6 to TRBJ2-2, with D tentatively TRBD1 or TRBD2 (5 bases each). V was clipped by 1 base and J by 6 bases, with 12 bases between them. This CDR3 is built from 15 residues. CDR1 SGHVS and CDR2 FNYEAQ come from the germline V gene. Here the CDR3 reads CASSLEGPLPGELFF. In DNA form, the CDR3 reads TGTGCCAGCAGCTTAGAGGGACCCCTTCCCGGGGAGCTGTTTTTT. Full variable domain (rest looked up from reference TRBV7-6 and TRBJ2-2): GAGVSQSPRYKVTKRGQDVALRCDPISGHVSLYWYRQALGQGPEFLTYFNYEAQQDKSGLPNDRFSAERPEGSISTLTIQRTEQRDSAMYRCASSLEGPLPGELFFGEGSRLTVL.

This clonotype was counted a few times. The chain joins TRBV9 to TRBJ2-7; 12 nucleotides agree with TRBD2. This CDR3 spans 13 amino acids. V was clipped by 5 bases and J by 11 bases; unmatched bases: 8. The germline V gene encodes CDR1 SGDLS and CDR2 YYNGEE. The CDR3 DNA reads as TGTGCCAGCAGTATCCATCCTAGCGGGAGGGAGTACTTC. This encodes CASSIHPSGREYF.

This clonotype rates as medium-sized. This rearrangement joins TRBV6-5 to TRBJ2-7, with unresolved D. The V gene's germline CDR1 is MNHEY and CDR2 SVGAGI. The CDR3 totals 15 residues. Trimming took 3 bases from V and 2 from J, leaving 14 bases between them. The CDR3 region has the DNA TGTGCCAGCAGTTATTTCCGAGAGGAGACCTACGAGCAGTACTTC. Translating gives CASSYFREETYEQYF.

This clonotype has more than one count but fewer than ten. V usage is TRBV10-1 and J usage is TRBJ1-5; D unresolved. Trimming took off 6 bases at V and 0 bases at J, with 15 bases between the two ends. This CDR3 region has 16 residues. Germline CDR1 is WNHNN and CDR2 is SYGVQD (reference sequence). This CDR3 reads CASRPLTANSNQPQHF. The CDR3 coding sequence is TGCGCCAGCAGACCTCTTACAGCAAATAGCAATCAGCCCCAGCATTTT.

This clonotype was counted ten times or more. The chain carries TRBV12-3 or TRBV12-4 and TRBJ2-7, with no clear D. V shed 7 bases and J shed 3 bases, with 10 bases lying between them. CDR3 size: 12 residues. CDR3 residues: CASTFTGYEQYF. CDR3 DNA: TGTGCCAGCACCTTCACTGGCTACGAGCAGTACTTC.

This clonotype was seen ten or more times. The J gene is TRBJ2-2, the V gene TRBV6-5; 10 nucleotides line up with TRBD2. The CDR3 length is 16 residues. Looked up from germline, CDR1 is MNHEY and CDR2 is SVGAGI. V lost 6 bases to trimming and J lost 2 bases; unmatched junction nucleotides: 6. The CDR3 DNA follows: TGTGCCAGCAGCCCCTCTAGCGGGAGAAACACCGGGGAGCTGTTTTTT. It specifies CASSPSSGRNTGELFF.

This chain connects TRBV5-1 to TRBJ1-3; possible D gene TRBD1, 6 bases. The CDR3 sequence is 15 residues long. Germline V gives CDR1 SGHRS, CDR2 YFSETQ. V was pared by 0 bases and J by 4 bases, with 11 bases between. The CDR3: CASSLDQGSGNTIYF. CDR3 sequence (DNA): TGCGCCAGCAGCTTGGACCAGGGGTCCGGAAACACCATATATTTT.

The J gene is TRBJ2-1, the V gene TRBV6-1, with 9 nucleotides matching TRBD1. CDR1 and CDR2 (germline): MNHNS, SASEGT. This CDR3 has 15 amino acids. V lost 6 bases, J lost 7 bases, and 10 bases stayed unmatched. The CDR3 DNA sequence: TGTGCCAGCAGCGATATACAGGGGGCTTCGAATGAGCAGTTCTTC. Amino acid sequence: CASSDIQGASNEQFF.

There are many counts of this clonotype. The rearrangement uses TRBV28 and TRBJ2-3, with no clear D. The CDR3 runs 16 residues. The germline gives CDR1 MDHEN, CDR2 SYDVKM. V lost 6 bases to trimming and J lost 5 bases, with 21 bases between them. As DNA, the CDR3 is TGTGCCAGCAGCCATCGGGTGACCCCCCCCCAAGATACGCAGTATTTT. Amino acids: CASSHRVTPPQDTQYF.

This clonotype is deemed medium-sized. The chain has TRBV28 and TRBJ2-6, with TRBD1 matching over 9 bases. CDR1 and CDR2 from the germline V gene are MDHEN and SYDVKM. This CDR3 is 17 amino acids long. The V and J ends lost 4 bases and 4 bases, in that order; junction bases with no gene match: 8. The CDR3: CASSSQGAAVGANVLTF. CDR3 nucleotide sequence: TGTGCCAGCAGTTCACAGGGGGCGGCGGTCGGGGCCAACGTCCTGACTTTC.

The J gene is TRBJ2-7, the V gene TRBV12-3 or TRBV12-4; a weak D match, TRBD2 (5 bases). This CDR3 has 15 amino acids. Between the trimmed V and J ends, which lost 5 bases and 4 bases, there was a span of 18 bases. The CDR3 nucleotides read TGTGCCAGCAGTGCCCGGGGTTGGGTTTCTTACGAGCAGTACTTC. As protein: CASSARGWVSYEQYF.

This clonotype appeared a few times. The CDR3 nucleotides are TGTGCCAGCAGTTTACCCCTGGGGAGCGGTAGCTCCTACGAGCAGTACTTC. This codes for CASSLPLGSGSSYEQYF. The chain employs TRBV28 and TRBJ2-7, with D tentatively TRBD2 (5 bases). This CDR3 contains 17 residues. Per germline, CDR1 MDHEN and CDR2 SYDVKM. Trimming shortened V by 2 bases and J by 0 bases, and 17 bases separated the two germline ends.

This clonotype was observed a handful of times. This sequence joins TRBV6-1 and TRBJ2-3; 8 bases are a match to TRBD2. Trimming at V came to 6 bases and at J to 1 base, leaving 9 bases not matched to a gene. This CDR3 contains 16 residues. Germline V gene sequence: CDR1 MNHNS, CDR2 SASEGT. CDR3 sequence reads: CASSPREGPRTDTQYF. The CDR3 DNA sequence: TGTGCCAGCAGCCCTCGGGAGGGCCCCCGCACAGATACGCAGTATTTT.

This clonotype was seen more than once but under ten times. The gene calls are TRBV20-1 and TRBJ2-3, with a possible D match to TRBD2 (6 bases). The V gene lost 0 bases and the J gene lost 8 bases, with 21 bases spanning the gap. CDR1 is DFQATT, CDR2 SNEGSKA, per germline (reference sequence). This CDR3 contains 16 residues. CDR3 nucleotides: TGCAGTGCTAGAGAGCGCCCGTCGGGGGTCGCCTTTACGCAGTATTTT. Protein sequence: CSARERPSGVAFTQYF.

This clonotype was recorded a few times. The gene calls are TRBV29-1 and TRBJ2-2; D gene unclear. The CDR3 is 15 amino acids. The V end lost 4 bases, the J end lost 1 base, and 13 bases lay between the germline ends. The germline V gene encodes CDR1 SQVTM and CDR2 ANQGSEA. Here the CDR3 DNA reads TGCAGCGTTGCGGTGGGCCAGGTGAACACCGGGGAGCTGTTTTTT. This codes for CSVAVGQVNTGELFF.

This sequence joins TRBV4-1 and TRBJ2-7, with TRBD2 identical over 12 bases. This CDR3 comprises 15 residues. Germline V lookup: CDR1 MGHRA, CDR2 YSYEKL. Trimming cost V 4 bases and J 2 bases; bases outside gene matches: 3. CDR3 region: CASSPSGRVPYEQYF. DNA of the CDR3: TGCGCCAGCAGCCCTAGCGGGAGGGTCCCCTACGAGCAGTACTTC.

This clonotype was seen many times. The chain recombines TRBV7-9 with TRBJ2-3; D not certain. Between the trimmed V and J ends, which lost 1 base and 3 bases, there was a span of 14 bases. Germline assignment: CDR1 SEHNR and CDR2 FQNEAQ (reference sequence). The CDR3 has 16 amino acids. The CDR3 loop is CASSLGLDSRTDTQYF. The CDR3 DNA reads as TGTGCCAGCAGCTTAGGTCTAGACTCAAGAACAGATACGCAGTATTTT.

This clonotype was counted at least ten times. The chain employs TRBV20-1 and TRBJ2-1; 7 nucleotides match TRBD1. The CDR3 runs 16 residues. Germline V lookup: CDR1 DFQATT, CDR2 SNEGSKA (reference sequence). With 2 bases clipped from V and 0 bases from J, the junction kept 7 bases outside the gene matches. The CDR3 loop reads CSARNRGPSSYNEQFF. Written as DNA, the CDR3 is TGCAGTGCTAGAAACAGGGGACCCAGCTCCTACAATGAGCAGTTCTTC.

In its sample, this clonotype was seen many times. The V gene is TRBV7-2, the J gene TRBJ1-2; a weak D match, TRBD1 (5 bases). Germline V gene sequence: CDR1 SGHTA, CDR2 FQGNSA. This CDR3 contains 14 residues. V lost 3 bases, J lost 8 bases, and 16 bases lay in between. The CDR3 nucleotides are TGTGCCAGCAGCTTTTCCAGGGATTCTGAGGGCTACACCTTC. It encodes CASSFSRDSEGYTF.

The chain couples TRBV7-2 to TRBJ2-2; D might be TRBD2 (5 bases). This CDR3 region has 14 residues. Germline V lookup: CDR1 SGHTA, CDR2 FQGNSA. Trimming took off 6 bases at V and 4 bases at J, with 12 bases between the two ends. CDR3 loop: CASRPGKVTGELFF. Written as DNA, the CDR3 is TGTGCCAGCAGGCCGGGGAAGGTCACCGGGGAGCTGTTTTTT.

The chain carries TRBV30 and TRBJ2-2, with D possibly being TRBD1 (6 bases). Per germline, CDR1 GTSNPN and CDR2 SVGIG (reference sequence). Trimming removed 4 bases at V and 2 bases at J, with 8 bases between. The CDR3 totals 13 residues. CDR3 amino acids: CAWTGANTGELFF. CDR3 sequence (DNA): TGTGCCTGGACAGGGGCCAACACCGGGGAGCTGTTTTTT.

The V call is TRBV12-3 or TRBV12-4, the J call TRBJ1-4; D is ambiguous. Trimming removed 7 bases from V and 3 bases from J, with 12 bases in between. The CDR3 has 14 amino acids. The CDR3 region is CASNSGVSNEKLFF. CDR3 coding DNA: TGTGCCAGCAATTCAGGAGTCTCTAATGAAAAACTGTTTTTT.

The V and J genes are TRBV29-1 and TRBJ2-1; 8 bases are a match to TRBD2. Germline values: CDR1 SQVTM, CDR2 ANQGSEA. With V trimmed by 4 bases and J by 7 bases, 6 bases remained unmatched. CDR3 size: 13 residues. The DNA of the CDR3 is TGCAGCGTTGCATCGGGGGGGTATAATGAGCAGTTCTTC. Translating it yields CSVASGGYNEQFF.

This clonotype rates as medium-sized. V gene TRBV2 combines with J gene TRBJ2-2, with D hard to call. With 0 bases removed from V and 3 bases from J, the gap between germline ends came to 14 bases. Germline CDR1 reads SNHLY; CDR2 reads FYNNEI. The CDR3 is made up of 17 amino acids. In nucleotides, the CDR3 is TGTGCCAGCAGTGAAGCGCTACCGGGCCTGGACACCGGGGAGCTGTTTTTT. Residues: CASSEALPGLDTGELFF.